These T cell receptor beta chains were read from a single sample in a study of blood T cell repertoires in COVID-19. The protocol was immunoSEQ multiplex PCR, while the TCRdb copy is restricted to in-frame clones and leaves out a portion. This table has about 170,000 clones, around 85% appearing once. The specimen was peripheral blood. Source of these receptors: a man between 60 and 75 years old who had recovered from COVID-19. CDR3s include the opening cysteine and the closing phenylalanine or tryptophan. The D gene is left open where the match is weak. Clone size, where shown, is once, few, many, or a class for clones that have expanded.

.	.	TRBV12-3/TRBV12-4	TRBJ2-7	TGTGCCAGCAGCCGTTTCCTCTACGAGCAGTACTTC	CASSRFLYEQYF
TRBD1	.	TRBV3-1/TRBV3-2	TRBJ1-2	TGTGCCAGCAGCCAAGCGGCAGGGGGAGGCTACACCTTC	CASSQAAGGGYTF
.	.	TRBV5-6	TRBJ2-3	TGTGCCAGCAGCTCCCTTAGACAGGCAAGCACAGATACGCAGTATTTT	CASSSLRQASTDTQYF
.	once	TRBV7-2	TRBJ1-2	TGTGCCAGCAGCCTAGCTGCGGGGGCGAGCGGTGGCTACACCTTC	CASSLAAGASGGYTF
.	few	TRBV11-1	TRBJ1-1	TGTGCCAGCAGCTTATGGGGTCAGGGGCTAAACACTGAAGCTTTCTTT	CASSLWGQGLNTEAFF
TRBD2	.	TRBV5-4	TRBJ2-3	TGTGCCAGCAGCCCCGCCGGGACTAGCGGGGGACGGACAGATACGCAGTATTTT	CASSPAGTSGGRTDTQYF
TRBD1	once	TRBV5-1	TRBJ2-7	TGCGCCAGCAGCCAGGACAGGGGTCCCTACGAGCAGTACTTC	CASSQDRGPYEQYF
.	once	TRBV5-5	TRBJ2-2	TGTGCCAGCAGTCAATGGCAAACGGGGGAGCTGTTTTTT	CASSQWQTGELFF
TRBD1	.	TRBV12-3/TRBV12-4	TRBJ1-2	TGTGCCAGCAAAGGACAGGGGGCGAGGGGCTACACCTTC	CASKGQGARGYTF
TRBD2	.	TRBV7-8	TRBJ2-3	TGTGCCAGCAGCTTAGCGAGGTGGGGGGGAGGGACAGATACGCAGTATTTT	CASSLARWGGGTDTQYF
TRBD1	.	TRBV5-1	TRBJ1-6	TGCGCCAGCAGCGCGACAGGGGATATCTCACCCCTCCACTTT	CASSATGDISPLHF
TRBD2	.	TRBV19	TRBJ2-7	TGTGCCAGTAGTATCCCAAGCGGGGGCCCCTACGAGCAGTACTTC	CASSIPSGGPYEQYF
TRBD1	once	TRBV30	TRBJ1-5	TGTGCCTGGAGTTGCCCGGGACAGGGGGTACCTCAGCCCCAGCATTTT	CAWSCPGQGVPQPQHF
.	few	TRBV4-1	TRBJ1-3	TGCGCCAGCAGTCGCTCCGGGACGTCCGCGGGGAGCTCTGGAAACACCATATATTTT	CASSRSGTSAGSSGNTIYF
.	.	TRBV27	TRBJ2-7	TGTGCCAGCAGTATTATGTTAGGGGGTGGCGAGCAGTACTTC	CASSIMLGGGEQYF
.	.	TRBV7-2	TRBJ1-5	TGTGCCAGCAGCTTAGTCCCAGGAGGGAACAATCAGCCCCAGCATTTT	CASSLVPGGNNQPQHF
.	.	TRBV11-1	TRBJ2-7	TGTGCCAGCAGCTTGCAAGCTTTCGAGCAGTACTTC	CASSLQAFEQYF
.	.	TRBV18	TRBJ1-2	TGTGCCAGCTCACCATCGGCGATAATTTCGGTGGAGGGCTACACCTTC	CASSPSAIISVEGYTF
.	.	TRBV19	TRBJ1-2	TGTGCCAGTAGTCCGGGAGTTCACTATGGCTACACCTTC	CASSPGVHYGYTF
.	.	TRBV18	TRBJ1-1	TGTGCCAGCTCTCCTCGGACAGACAACACTGAAGCTTTCTTT	CASSPRTDNTEAFF
.	.	TRBV6-5	TRBJ2-6	TGTGCCAGCAGTTACATCTATGGCTCTGGGGCCAACGTCCTGACTTTC	CASSYIYGSGANVLTF
TRBD1	.	TRBV18	TRBJ2-2	TGTGCCAGCTCGCCGCAGACAGGGGGCAGAACCGGGGAGCTGTTTTTT	CASSPQTGGRTGELFF
TRBD2	few	TRBV19	TRBJ2-3	TGTGCCAGTAGTATAGCGGGGGGTCAAGATACGCAGTATTTT	CASSIAGGQDTQYF
.	.	TRBV30	TRBJ2-5	TGTGCCTGGGCACAGGGTCGCCAAGAGACCCAGTACTTC	CAWAQGRQETQYF
.	once	TRBV7-9	TRBJ1-2	TGTGCCAGCAGCGGACGGGAGGGCTACACCTTC	CASSGREGYTF
TRBD1	.	TRBV6-4	TRBJ1-1	TGTGCCAGCAGTGACTCGTTCCGTGGGACAGGGGTGAGTAATACTGAAGCTTTCTTT	CASSDSFRGTGVSNTEAFF
TRBD1	.	TRBV7-6	TRBJ2-5	TGTGCCAGCAGCTGGGGACAGGGGAGGACCTGGGAAGAGACCCAGTACTTC	CASSWGQGRTWEETQYF
TRBD1	.	TRBV10-1	TRBJ1-5	TGCGCCAGCACTTCCTCCCCAGGACAGGCCAATCAGCCCCAGCATTTT	CASTSSPGQANQPQHF
TRBD2	.	TRBV9	TRBJ2-1	TGTGCCAGCAGCGTAGCTTCCCGACTAGCGGTGCGCAATGAGCAGTTCTTC	CASSVASRLAVRNEQFF
.	.	TRBV7-9	TRBJ2-5	TGTGCCAGCAGCTTCACGGGAGTGGAGACCCAGTACTTC	CASSFTGVETQYF
TRBD1	.	TRBV30	TRBJ1-4	TGTGCCTGGAGTGTACTCGGGACAGAATCTGAAAAACTGTTTTTT	CAWSVLGTESEKLFF
TRBD1	few	TRBV12-3/TRBV12-4	TRBJ1-2	TGTGCCAGCAGTGGACAGGACTATGGCTACACCTTC	CASSGQDYGYTF
.	few	TRBV30	TRBJ1-5	TGTGCCTGGAGCCCCGGGGGGGGTAATAATCAGCCCCAGCATTTT	CAWSPGGGNNQPQHF
.	.	TRBV7-9	TRBJ2-7	TGTGCCAGCAGCCCCGATTTTGGGCCAACTGACTACGAGCAGTACTTC	CASSPDFGPTDYEQYF
TRBD1	.	TRBV5-1	TRBJ2-1	TGCGCCAGCAGCAGGGGACAGGGAAAGGCCAATGAGCAGTTCTTC	CASSRGQGKANEQFF
.	few	TRBV6-4	TRBJ1-1	TGTGCCAGCAGTGAACAGGCGTCCACTGAAGCTTTCTTT	CASSEQASTEAFF
.	.	TRBV2	TRBJ1-2	TGTGCCAGCAGTGTGCAGGGGAACAACTATGGCTACACCTTC	CASSVQGNNYGYTF
TRBD1	once	TRBV28	TRBJ1-1	TGTGCCAGCAGTTTATCGGGGACAGGGGTTACTGAAGCTTTCTTT	CASSLSGTGVTEAFF
.	once	TRBV29-1	TRBJ1-1	TGCAGCGTCCCTCCCGGGGCCGGGGGGGTGAGCACTGAAGCTTTCTTT	CSVPPGAGGVSTEAFF
TRBD1	.	TRBV3-1/TRBV3-2	TRBJ1-2	TGTGCCAGCAGCCAAGACGGGGGACAGCACTATGGCTACACCTTC	CASSQDGGQHYGYTF